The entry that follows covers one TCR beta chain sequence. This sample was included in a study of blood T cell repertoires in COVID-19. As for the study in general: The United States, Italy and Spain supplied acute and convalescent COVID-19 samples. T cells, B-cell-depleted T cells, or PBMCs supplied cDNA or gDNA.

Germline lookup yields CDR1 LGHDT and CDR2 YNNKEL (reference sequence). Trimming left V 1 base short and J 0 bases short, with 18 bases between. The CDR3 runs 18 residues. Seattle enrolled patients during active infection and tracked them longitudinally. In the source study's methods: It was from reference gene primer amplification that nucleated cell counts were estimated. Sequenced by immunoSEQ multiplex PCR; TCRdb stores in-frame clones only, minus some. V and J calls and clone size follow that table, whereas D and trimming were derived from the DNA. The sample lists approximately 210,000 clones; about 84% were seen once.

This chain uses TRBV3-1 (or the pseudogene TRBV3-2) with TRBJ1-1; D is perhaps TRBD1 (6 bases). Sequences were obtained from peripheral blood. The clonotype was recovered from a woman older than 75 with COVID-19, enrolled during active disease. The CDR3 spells CASSQGGGVGHMNTEAFF. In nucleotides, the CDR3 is TGTGCCAGCAGCCAAGGAGGGGGGGTGGGGCACATGAACACTGAAGCTTTCTTT.